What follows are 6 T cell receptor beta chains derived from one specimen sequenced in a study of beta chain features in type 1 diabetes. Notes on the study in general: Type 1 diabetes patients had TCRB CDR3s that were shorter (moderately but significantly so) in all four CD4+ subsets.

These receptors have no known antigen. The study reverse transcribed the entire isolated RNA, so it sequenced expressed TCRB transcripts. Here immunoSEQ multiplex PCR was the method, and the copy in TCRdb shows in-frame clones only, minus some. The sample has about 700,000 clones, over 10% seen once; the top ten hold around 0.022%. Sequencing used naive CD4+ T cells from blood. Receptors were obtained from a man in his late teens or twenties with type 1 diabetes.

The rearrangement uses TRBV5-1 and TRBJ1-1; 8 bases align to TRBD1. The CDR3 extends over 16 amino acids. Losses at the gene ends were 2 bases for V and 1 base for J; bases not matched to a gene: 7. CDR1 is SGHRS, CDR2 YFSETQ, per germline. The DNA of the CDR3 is TGCGCCAGCAGCTTCGCCGAGGGGACAGGGAACACTGAAGCTTTCTTT. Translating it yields CASSFAEGTGNTEAFF.

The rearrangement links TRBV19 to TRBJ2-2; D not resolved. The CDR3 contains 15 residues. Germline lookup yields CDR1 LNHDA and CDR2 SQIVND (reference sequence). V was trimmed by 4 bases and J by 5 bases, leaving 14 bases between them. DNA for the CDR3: TGTGCCAGTAGTAAAATCAACAAAGAGACCGGGGAGCTGTTTTTT. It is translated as CASSKINKETGELFF.

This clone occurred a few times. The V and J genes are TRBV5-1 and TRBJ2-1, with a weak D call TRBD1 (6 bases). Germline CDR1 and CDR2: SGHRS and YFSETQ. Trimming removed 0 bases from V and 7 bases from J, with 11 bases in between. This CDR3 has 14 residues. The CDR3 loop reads CASSLGQAENEQFF. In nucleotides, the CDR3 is TGCGCCAGCAGCTTGGGACAGGCCGAGAATGAGCAGTTCTTC.

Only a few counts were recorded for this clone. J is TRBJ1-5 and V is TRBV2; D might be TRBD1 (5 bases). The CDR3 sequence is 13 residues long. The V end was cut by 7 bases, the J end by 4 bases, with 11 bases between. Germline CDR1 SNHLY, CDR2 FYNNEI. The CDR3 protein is CASKRQINQPQHF. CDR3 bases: TGTGCCAGCAAACGACAGATAAATCAGCCCCAGCATTTT.

The DNA of the CDR3 is TGCAGCCTCGGGGAAGTAGACCTAAATAACTATGGCTACACCTTC. The encoded protein is CSLGEVDLNNYGYTF. The chain joins TRBV29-1 to TRBJ1-2; D ambiguous. The CDR3 length is 15 residues. V was trimmed by 8 bases and J by 1 base, leaving 20 bases between them. Germline loops: CDR1 SQVTM, CDR2 ANQGSEA.

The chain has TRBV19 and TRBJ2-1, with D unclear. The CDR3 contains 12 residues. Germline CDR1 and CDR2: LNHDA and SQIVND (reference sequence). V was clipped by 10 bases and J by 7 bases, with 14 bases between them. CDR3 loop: CATTTIPNEQFF. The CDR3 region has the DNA TGTGCCACCACAACGATTCCTAATGAGCAGTTCTTC.